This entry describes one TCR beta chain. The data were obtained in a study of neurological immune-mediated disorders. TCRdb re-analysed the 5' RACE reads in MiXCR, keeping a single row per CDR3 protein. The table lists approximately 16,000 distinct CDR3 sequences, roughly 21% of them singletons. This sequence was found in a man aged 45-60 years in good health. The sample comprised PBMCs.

CDR3 amino acids: CAISVQREAGEQYF. The CDR3 nucleotides are TGTGCCATCAGTGTCCAGCGGGAGGCTGGCGAGCAGTACTTC. The chain employs TRBV10-3 and TRBJ2-7; 9 nucleotides align to TRBD2. Per germline, CDR1 ENHRY and CDR2 SYGVKD. Trimming took 4 bases from V and 6 from J; bases not matched to a gene: 7. There are 14 residues in the CDR3.